This T cell receptor beta chain was observed in a study of cytomegalovirus exposure and HLA in healthy donors. In the study overall: The study's early data release held about 77 million unique TCRs from HLA-typed donors. Study results and caveats: Cytomegalovirus association was listed for approximately 160 TCR beta chains. Earlier analysis found most TCR beta V segments productive about 90% or about 30% of the time. Whilst most TCR sequences proved rare, a subset of public TCRs occurred across many donors.

60 Vbeta and 13 Jbeta primers were used in PCR. The data were produced by immunoSEQ multiplex PCR, yet TCRdb's version contains in-frame clones alone and is incomplete. The sample has about 280,000 clones, 80% to 90% seen once. This clone appeared a single time. As yet, its antigen is unknown. CDR3 length: 15 amino acids. Losses at the gene ends were 6 bases for V and 7 bases for J; bases not matched to a gene: 10. From germline, CDR1 is SGHDT and CDR2 YYEEEE. The rearrangement uses TRBV5-6 and TRBJ2-1; TRBD2 matches 10 bases. Sequenced: PBMCs. The sequence was obtained from a woman aged 18-29 years in good health and CMV-seronegative. The CDR3: CASTLGVAGGNEQFF. The DNA of the CDR3 is TGTGCCAGCACCCTGGGGGTAGCGGGGGGAAATGAGCAGTTCTTC.